This T cell receptor beta chain was identified during a study of glioma-infiltrating T cells after dendritic cell vaccination. Study results and limitations: Patients with more pretreatment TILs had longer time to progression and survival.

The time point denotes: after dendritic cell vaccination, including at tumor progression/relapse. This clone was detected once. The target antigen is unknown. The CDR3 spans 15 residues. Germline-derived CDR1 and CDR2 are SGDLS and YYNGEE. The V gene lost 1 base and the J gene lost 7 bases, with 14 bases spanning the gap. Up to 2 ug genomic DNA was used for TCRB CDR3 amplification. Clones were sequenced by immunoSEQ multiplex PCR, and TCRdb holds only the in-frame ones, with some missing. The repertoire includes approximately 50,000 clones, roughly 84% of them detected once, and around 8.3% sits in the top ten.

The receptor's source is a human donor with glioblastoma. The chain joins TRBV9 to TRBJ1-4; tentatively, D is TRBD1 (6 bases). The source material was blood, sampled after dendritic cell vaccination. CDR3 coding DNA: TGTGCCAGCAGCGTACTACCGGACAGCGGTGAAAAACTGTTTTTT. Its protein is CASSVLPDSGEKLFF. The full variable domain, completed using reference TRBV9 and TRBJ1-4, is DSGVTQTPKHLITATGQRVTLRCSPRSGDLSVYWYQQSLDQGLQFLIQYYNGEERAKGNILERFSAQQFPDLHSELNLSSLELGDSALYFCASSVLPDSGEKLFFGSGTQLSVL.